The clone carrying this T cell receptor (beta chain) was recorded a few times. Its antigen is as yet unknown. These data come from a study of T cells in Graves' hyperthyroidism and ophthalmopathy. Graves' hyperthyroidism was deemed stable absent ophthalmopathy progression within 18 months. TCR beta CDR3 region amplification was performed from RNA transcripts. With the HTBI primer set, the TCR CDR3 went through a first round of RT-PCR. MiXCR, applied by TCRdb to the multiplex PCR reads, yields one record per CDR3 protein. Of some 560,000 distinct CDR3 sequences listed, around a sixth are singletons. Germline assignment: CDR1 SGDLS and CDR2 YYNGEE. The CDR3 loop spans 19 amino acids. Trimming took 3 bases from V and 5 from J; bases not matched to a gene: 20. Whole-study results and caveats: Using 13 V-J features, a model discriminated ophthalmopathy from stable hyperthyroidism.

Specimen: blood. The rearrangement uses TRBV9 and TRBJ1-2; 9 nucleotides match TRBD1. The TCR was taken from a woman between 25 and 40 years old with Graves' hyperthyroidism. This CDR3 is CASSATTPGTGRGGYGYTF. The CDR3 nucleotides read TGTGCCAGCAGCGCAACTACCCCGGGGACAGGGAGAGGGGGATATGGCTACACCTTC.